Each of the 23 T cell receptor beta chains below was sequenced from the same sample in a study of identifying expanded T cells in peripheral blood. Sequenced by immunoSEQ multiplex PCR; TCRdb stores in-frame clones only, minus some. The table records around 63,000 clones, around 87% of them present only once. The material sequenced was blood. These receptors originate from a person aged 18 to 75 in good health.

The chain carries TRBV5-1 and TRBJ2-1, with a weak D call TRBD1 (6 bases). The germline V gene has CDR1 SGHRS and CDR2 YFSETQ. Between the trimmed V and J ends, which lost 1 base and 7 bases, there was a span of 12 bases. CDR3 length: 14 amino acids. CDR3 amino acids: CASSLTGSLNEQFF. The DNA of the CDR3 is TGCGCCAGCAGCTTGACAGGGTCTCTGAATGAGCAGTTCTTC.

The chain's CDR3 is CASSDRSYEQYF. CDR3 nucleotide sequence: TGTGCCAGCAGTGACAGGTCCTACGAGCAGTACTTC. The chain employs TRBV28 and TRBJ2-7; D might be TRBD1 (6 bases). Germline lookup yields CDR1 MDHEN and CDR2 SYDVKM. V lost 5 bases and J 1 base, leaving 6 bases between the germline ends. This CDR3 region has 12 residues.

J is TRBJ1-6 and V is TRBV15; D is unclear. V dropped 6 bases and J dropped 9 bases, with 18 bases sitting between them. Germline-derived CDR1 and CDR2 are LNHNV and YYDKDF (reference sequence). The CDR3 has 15 residues. In DNA, the CDR3 is TGTGCCACCAGGAAGATTGTCTTAATTTGTTCACCCCTCCACTTT. It yields the protein CATRKIVLICSPLHF.

The chain recombines TRBV6-4 with TRBJ2-1, with 9 bases that match TRBD1. Germline V gene lookup returns CDR1 MRHNA and CDR2 SNTAGT. The CDR3 loop spans 15 amino acids. V dropped 0 bases and J dropped 3; count of bases not matched to a gene: 0. CDR3 protein: CASSDSGQGYNEQFF. The CDR3 DNA reads as TGTGCCAGCAGTGACTCGGGACAGGGCTACAATGAGCAGTTCTTC.

This clone has only a few counts. The V call is TRBV5-8, the J call TRBJ1-2; a possible D gene is TRBD1 (5 bases). Trimming took off 2 bases at V and 2 bases at J, with 13 bases between the two ends. This CDR3 has 15 residues. Germline CDR1 and CDR2: SGHTS and YDEGEE. This CDR3 reads CASSFLTAVNYGYTF. The CDR3, as DNA: TGTGCCAGCAGCTTCCTGACAGCCGTAAACTATGGCTACACCTTC.

This clone was seen once. This chain links TRBV28 with TRBJ2-2, with D maybe TRBD2 (6 bases). V shed 5 bases and J shed 0 bases, with 13 bases lying between them. The CDR3 is 16 residues long. CDR1 MDHEN and CDR2 SYDVKM come from the germline V gene. CDR3: CASSPVGRTNTGELFF. CDR3 in DNA: TGTGCCAGCAGTCCCGTGGGGAGGACGAACACCGGGGAGCTGTTTTTT.

This clone was observed a handful of times. The chain couples TRBV6-5 to TRBJ2-1, with TRBD2 matching 9 bases. The J segment lost 3 bases and the V segment lost 7 bases, leaving 7 bases of the junction unmatched. Germline CDR1 reads MNHEY; CDR2 reads SVGAGI. CDR3 length: 15 amino acids. The CDR3 sequence is CASNPGSGGYNEQFF. Written as DNA, the CDR3 is TGTGCCAGCAACCCCGGTAGCGGGGGCTACAATGAGCAGTTCTTC.

The count of this clone is one. The chain uses TRBV28 and TRBJ1-4; TRBD1 might be the D (5 bases). V was clipped by 6 bases and J by 5 bases, with 13 bases between them. CDR1 and CDR2 (germline): MDHEN, SYDVKM. This CDR3 has 14 residues. The CDR3 sequence: CASSVQEGNEKLFF. The CDR3, as DNA: TGTGCCAGCAGCGTACAGGAAGGGAATGAAAAACTGTTTTTT.

J is TRBJ1-4 and V is TRBV5-6; the D is unclear. Germline loops: CDR1 SGHDT, CDR2 YYEEEE. The CDR3 runs 15 residues. V was trimmed by 4 bases and J by 1 base, leaving 11 bases between them. The CDR3 DNA follows: TGTGCCAGCAGCCTGATGGCGGAAACTAATGAAAAACTGTTTTTT. This codes for CASSLMAETNEKLFF.

The rearrangement joins TRBV11-1 to TRBJ1-4; D ambiguous. V lost 1 base and J 0 bases, leaving 9 bases between the germline ends. CDR1 and CDR2 from the germline V gene are SGHAT and FQDESV (reference sequence). This CDR3 is 16 amino acids long. CDR3 region: CASSLDHWATNEKLFF. In DNA form, the CDR3 reads TGTGCCAGCAGCTTAGATCATTGGGCAACTAATGAAAAACTGTTTTTT. Filled out from reference TRBV11-1 and TRBJ1-4, the complete variable domain reads EAEVAQSPRYKITEKSQAVAFWCDPISGHATLYWYRQILGQGPELLVQFQDESVVDDSQLPKDRFSAERLKGVDSTLKIQPAELGDSAMYLCASSLDHWATNEKLFFGSGTQLSVL.

The chain joins TRBV25-1 to TRBJ2-7; D is undetermined. This CDR3 is 12 amino acids long. Trimming shortened V by 8 bases and J by 3 bases, and 11 bases separated the two germline ends. Germline V gene data show CDR1 as MGHDK and CDR2 as SYGVNS. The CDR3 reads CASGRKSYEQYF. The CDR3 bases are TGTGCCAGCGGAAGGAAAAGCTACGAGCAGTACTTC.

The V call is TRBV5-4, the J call TRBJ2-1; D might be TRBD1 (5 bases). V shed 4 bases and J shed 1 base, with 12 bases lying between them. From germline, CDR1 is SGHNT and CDR2 YYREEE (reference sequence). The CDR3 is 15 amino acids. DNA for the CDR3: TGTGCCAGCAGCCTTAGACAGACTTCCTACAATGAGCAGTTCTTC. Residues: CASSLRQTSYNEQFF.

V is TRBV7-9 and J is TRBJ2-7, with TRBD1 identical over 7 bases. The germline CDR1 and CDR2 sequences are SEHNR and FQNEAQ (reference sequence). The CDR3 loop spans 14 amino acids. Trimming took 7 bases from V and 3 from J; bases not matched to a gene: 9. CDR3 region: CASTHRGEDYEQYF. The CDR3 region has the DNA TGTGCCAGCACCCACAGGGGAGAGGACTACGAGCAGTACTTC. Full variable domain (outside the CDR3, taken from reference TRBV7-9 and TRBJ2-7): DTGVSQNPRHKITKRGQNVTFRCDPISEHNRLYWYRQTLGQGPEFLTYFQNEAQLEKSRLLSDRFSAERPKGSFSTLEIQRTEQGDSAMYLCASTHRGEDYEQYFGPGTRLTVT.

This clone was observed a single time. This CDR3 reads CASSPFGGGAEAFF. The CDR3 DNA is TGTGCCAGCAGCCCCTTCGGTGGGGGCGCTGAAGCTTTCTTT. The rearrangement links TRBV11-2 to TRBJ1-1, with a possible D match to TRBD1 (6 bases). CDR1 and CDR2 from the germline V gene are SGHAT and FQNNGV. The CDR3 consists of 14 residues. V gave up 5 bases and J gave up 6 bases, with 16 bases separating them.

This clone was seen a few times. The CDR3 is CAIGPYEQYF. The CDR3 nucleotides read TGTGCCATCGGGCCTTACGAGCAGTACTTC. The genes are TRBV2 and TRBJ2-7; no clear D gene. CDR1 and CDR2 (germline): SNHLY, FYNNEI. The length of the CDR3 is 10 residues. Trimming removed 10 bases at V and 4 bases at J, with 8 bases between.

The chain combines TRBV5-8 with TRBJ1-4; tentative D call: TRBD1 (5 bases). The CDR3 runs 14 residues. The germline gives CDR1 SGHTS, CDR2 YDEGEE. Trimming removed 2 bases from V and 8 bases from J, with 13 bases in between. CDR3 region: CASSLLQGSEKLFF. In nucleotides, the CDR3 is TGTGCCAGCAGCTTATTGCAGGGAAGCGAAAAACTGTTTTTT.

The genes are TRBV18 and TRBJ2-1; 10 bases are shared with TRBD2. Germline-derived CDR1 and CDR2 are KGHSH and LQKENI. Germline trimming cut 0 bases from V and 8 bases from J; bases unmatched to any gene: 4. This CDR3 comprises 15 residues. CDR3 protein: CASSPPSGGAHEQFF. As DNA, the CDR3 is TGTGCCAGCTCACCACCCAGCGGGGGGGCTCATGAGCAGTTCTTC.

The chain joins TRBV7-2 to TRBJ2-1; the match to TRBD2 covers 12 bases. CDR1 SGHTA and CDR2 FQGNSA come from the germline V gene. V lost 3 bases to trimming and J lost 8 bases; unmatched junction nucleotides: 14. The CDR3 consists of 18 residues. The CDR3 loop is CASSFRPSGRASLDEQFF. The DNA for the CDR3 is TGTGCCAGCAGCTTCCGTCCTAGCGGGAGGGCCTCCCTGGATGAGCAGTTCTTC.

The chain recombines TRBV4-1 with TRBJ2-3; 7 nucleotides agree with TRBD2. Germline CDR1 MGHRA, CDR2 YSYEKL. With V trimmed by 0 bases and J by 2 bases, 17 bases remained unmatched. CDR3 length equals 20 residues. The CDR3 loop reads CASSQDWGPEGRVNTDTQYF. CDR3 bases: TGCGCCAGCAGCCAAGATTGGGGACCCGAGGGGAGGGTGAACACAGATACGCAGTATTTT.

This clone was detected once. The chain carries TRBV30 and TRBJ1-1; D may be TRBD1 (5 bases). Germline CDR1 is GTSNPN and CDR2 is SVGIG (reference sequence). CDR3 length equals 11 residues. Deletions cut 4 bases from V and 10 bases from J, with 13 bases between. The chain's CDR3 is CAWTNGGRAFF. The CDR3 nucleotides are TGTGCCTGGACCAATGGGGGGAGAGCTTTCTTT.

V and J are TRBV28 and TRBJ1-4; D is possibly TRBD1 (5 bases). The V and J ends lost 6 bases and 6 bases respectively, with 20 bases between them. This CDR3 has 16 residues. Looked up from germline, CDR1 is MDHEN and CDR2 is SYDVKM. Written as DNA, the CDR3 is TGTGCCAGCAGAGCGGGACGGCAAGTGTTAGATGAAAAACTGTTTTTT. Translating gives CASRAGRQVLDEKLFF.

This clone has more than one count but fewer than ten. This chain joins TRBV28 and TRBJ2-5; 9 nucleotides agree with TRBD1. Trimming cost V 8 bases and J 5 bases; bases outside gene matches: 12. The CDR3 extends over 15 amino acids. Germline assignment: CDR1 MDHEN and CDR2 SYDVKM. The CDR3 DNA sequence: TGTGCCAGCGGACGTAGTGGCGGGACAGGGGAGACCCAGTACTTC. Protein: CASGRSGGTGETQYF. Based on the CDR3 plus reference TRBV28 and TRBJ2-5, the full variable domain is DVKVTQSSRYLVKRTGEKVFLECVQDMDHENMFWYRQDPGLGLRLIYFSYDVKMKEKGDIPEGYSVSREKKERFSLILESASTNQTSMYLCASGRSGGTGETQYFGPGTRLLVL.

V and J are TRBV4-1 and TRBJ1-2; TRBD1 is a possible D gene (5 bases). CDR1 and CDR2 (germline): MGHRA, YSYEKL. The CDR3 has 18 residues. The V gene lost 3 bases and the J gene lost 0 bases, with 20 bases spanning the gap. The CDR3 loop reads CASSQPPGTAQANYGYTF. The CDR3 DNA reads as TGCGCCAGCAGCCAGCCACCCGGGACCGCACAAGCTAACTATGGCTACACCTTC.